Below are 25 T cell receptor beta chains sequenced from a single sample in a study of T-cell memory formation after mild COVID-19. TCRdb redid the calling of the 5' RACE reads with MiXCR, one entry per CDR3 protein. Found here are about 240,000 distinct CDR3 sequences, 8% to 10% of them singletons; the top ten hold around 21%. Input material: PBMCs or a T cell subset sorted from them (not recorded which). All receptors come from a man aged 18 to 35 who had mild COVID-19 (a few samples of this study predate the infection). Cell type and time point are not known.

This clonotype was observed a handful of times. The rearrangement joins TRBV20-1 to TRBJ2-3; possibly TRBD1 for D (5 bases). This CDR3 comprises 14 residues. The germline CDR1 and CDR2 sequences are DFQATT and SNEGSKA (reference sequence). V lost 4 bases and J 0 bases, leaving 11 bases between the germline ends. CDR3 sequence reads: CSAKTVTSTDTQYF. The CDR3 DNA reads TGCAGTGCTAAGACAGTTACTAGCACAGATACGCAGTATTTT.

A few counts support this clonotype. The V and J genes are TRBV7-2 and TRBJ1-2; perhaps TRBD1 as D (6 bases). Germline lookup yields CDR1 SGHTA and CDR2 FQGNSA. This CDR3 is 15 amino acids long. Trimming removed 1 base at V and 3 bases at J, with 12 bases between. CDR3 amino acids: CASSLDRGRDYGYTF. CDR3 bases: TGTGCCAGCAGCTTAGATCGGGGGCGCGACTATGGCTACACCTTC.

This clonotype was seen more than once but under ten times. The chain couples TRBV20-1 to TRBJ2-2; no reliable D call. Trimming removed 3 bases at V and 9 bases at J, with 11 bases between. The length of the CDR3 is 12 residues. Germline CDR1 DFQATT, CDR2 SNEGSKA (reference sequence). The CDR3 loop is CSARDGTRELFF. As DNA, the CDR3 is TGCAGTGCTAGGGACGGAACCCGGGAGCTGTTTTTT.

This clonotype was counted between two and nine times. The chain joins TRBV4-1 to TRBJ2-3, with 10 bases fitting TRBD1. This CDR3 contains 16 residues. Germline V gene lookup returns CDR1 MGHRA and CDR2 YSYEKL. J gave up 5 bases and V 5 bases, and 10 bases lay outside the gene matches. CDR3 residues: CASSGQGQGFGDTQYF. DNA for the CDR3: TGCGCCAGCAGCGGGCAGGGACAGGGGTTTGGAGATACGCAGTATTTT.

The chain joins TRBV7-3 to TRBJ2-1; 10 nucleotides agree with TRBD2. After removal of 1 base from V and 8 bases from J, the junction contained 5 bases not matched to a gene. The CDR3 contains 15 residues. Germline V gene data show CDR1 as SGHTA and CDR2 as FQGTGA. For the CDR3, the DNA is TGTGCCAGCAGCTTAATGAGCGGGGGGGCCCATGAGCAGTTCTTC. Translating gives CASSLMSGGAHEQFF.

CDR3: CASSSSTEAFF. The CDR3 bases are TGTGCCAGCAGCTCCTCGACTGAAGCTTTCTTT. The gene calls are TRBV11-2 and TRBJ1-1; D is undetermined. V was shortened by 4 bases and J by 5 bases, with 5 bases between the two germline ends. Germline CDR1 is SGHAT and CDR2 is FQNNGV. There are 11 residues in the CDR3.

The genes are TRBV6-5 and TRBJ2-3; either TRBD1 or TRBD2 may supply D (5 bases each). The V gene lost 0 bases and the J gene lost 1 base, with 8 bases spanning the gap. CDR3 length: 15 amino acids. Germline lookup yields CDR1 MNHEY and CDR2 SVGAGI. In DNA, the CDR3 is TGTGCCAGCAGTTACTCGGGACCGGGCACAGATACGCAGTATTTT. This translates into CASSYSGPGTDTQYF.

This clonotype was picked up one time. The chain couples TRBV7-9 to TRBJ1-2; unclear D gene. This CDR3 has 8 residues. Germline V gives CDR1 SEHNR, CDR2 FQNEAQ (reference sequence). The V and J ends lost 5 bases and 10 bases respectively, with 2 bases between them. The CDR3 DNA follows: TGTGCCAGCAGCGACTACACCTTC. It codes for CASSDYTF.

In its sample, this clonotype was seen a few times. V is TRBV5-4 and J is TRBJ2-1; D unclear. There are 12 residues in the CDR3. V was shortened by 3 bases and J by 9 bases, with 10 bases between the two germline ends. CDR1 is SGHNT and CDR2 is YYREEE in the germline V gene (reference sequence). CDR3 DNA sequence: TGTGCCAGCAGCTGGTCTAGTGCTGAGCAGTTCTTC. Amino acid sequence: CASSWSSAEQFF.

This sequence joins TRBV5-1 and TRBJ2-2; TRBD2 matches at 10 bases. The germline gives CDR1 SGHRS, CDR2 YFSETQ. After removal of 2 bases from V and 5 bases from J, the junction contained 15 bases not matched to a gene. CDR3 length: 19 residues. As DNA, the CDR3 is TGCGCCAGCAGCTTCCGAGGCGCCAGCGGGGGGGCCCGAACCGGGGAGCTGTTTTTT. Its protein is CASSFRGASGGARTGELFF.

The chain combines TRBV29-1 with TRBJ2-5, with 7 bases matching TRBD1. J gave up 0 bases and V 2 bases, and 12 bases lay outside the gene matches. This CDR3 has 17 amino acids. Germline V gene sequence: CDR1 SQVTM, CDR2 ANQGSEA. The CDR3 DNA reads TGCAGCGTTGAATTTAGAGGGGGCCTAAAGTACCAAGAGACCCAGTACTTC. Translated: CSVEFRGGLKYQETQYF.

This clonotype was picked up a small number of times. The chain combines TRBV5-5 with TRBJ1-4; no clear D. V lost 0 bases to trimming and J lost 10 bases, with 7 bases between them. The CDR3 totals 12 residues. Looked up from germline, CDR1 is SGHKS and CDR2 is YYEKEE (reference sequence). The CDR3 nucleotides read TGTGCCAGCAGCTTGGGAGGTCGAAAACTGTTTTTT. This sequence encodes CASSLGGRKLFF.

The V call is TRBV7-9, the J call TRBJ1-1; tentatively, D is TRBD1 (6 bases). The germline gives CDR1 SEHNR, CDR2 FQNEAQ (reference sequence). Trimming pared 0 bases from V and 10 bases from J, leaving 15 bases between. The CDR3 covers 14 residues. The CDR3 loop is CASSLAGQGWGAFF. Here the CDR3 DNA reads TGTGCCAGCAGCTTAGCGGGTCAGGGGTGGGGAGCTTTCTTT.

The chain couples TRBV12-3 or TRBV12-4 to TRBJ2-1; 7 bases match TRBD2. This CDR3 region has 14 residues. After removal of 10 bases from V and 0 bases from J, the junction contained 6 bases not matched to a gene. CDR3 residues: CATRWEGSYNEQFF. CDR3 in DNA: TGTGCCACCCGTTGGGAGGGCTCCTACAATGAGCAGTTCTTC.

The genes are TRBV5-1 and TRBJ2-1; 10 bases fit TRBD1. V dropped 4 bases and J dropped 7; count of bases not matched to a gene: 8. Germline lookup yields CDR1 SGHRS and CDR2 YFSETQ. This CDR3 contains 15 residues. In DNA, the CDR3 is TGCGCCAGCAGCCGCTCCGGGACAGGGGTAAATGAGCAGTTCTTC. Translation: CASSRSGTGVNEQFF. The whole variable domain, filled in from reference TRBV5-1 and TRBJ2-1, reads KAGVTQTPRYLIKTRGQQVTLSCSPISGHRSVSWYQQTPGQGLQFLFEYFSETQRNKGNFPGRFSGRQFSNSRSEMNVSTLELGDSALYLCASSRSGTGVNEQFFGPGTRLTVL.

This chain connects TRBV7-2 to TRBJ2-3; the match to TRBD2 covers 14 bases. This CDR3 is 16 amino acids long. CDR1 is SGHTA, CDR2 FQGNSA, per germline. The V gene end was trimmed by 6 bases and the J gene end by 2 bases; junction bases not matched to a gene: 4. CDR3 coding DNA: TGTGCCAGCAGTGGGACTAGCGGGGGTATCACAGATACGCAGTATTTT. Its protein product is CASSGTSGGITDTQYF.

This clonotype was seen a few times. This chain uses TRBV5-5 with TRBJ1-4; 7 bases line up with TRBD1. The ends lost 5 bases at V and 2 bases at J; junction bases unmatched: 6. This CDR3 region has 15 residues. Germline CDR1 and CDR2: SGHKS and YYEKEE (reference sequence). The CDR3 nucleotides are TGTGCCAGCAGTAAACCGGGACAGACTAATGAAAAACTGTTTTTT. Protein sequence: CASSKPGQTNEKLFF.

The chain carries TRBV28 and TRBJ2-6; 14 positions match TRBD2. Losses at the gene ends were 6 bases for V and 0 bases for J; bases not matched to a gene: 19. The V gene's germline CDR1 is MDHEN and CDR2 SYDVKM. This CDR3 comprises 23 residues. The CDR3 is CASSPRRGPGLAGVISGANVLTF. DNA of the CDR3: TGTGCCAGCAGCCCCCGTAGGGGCCCGGGACTAGCGGGGGTAATCTCTGGGGCCAACGTCCTGACTTTC.

The chain carries TRBV4-3 and TRBJ2-7, with D possibly being TRBD2 (6 bases). CDR3 length: 17 amino acids. Germline V gives CDR1 LGHNA, CDR2 YSLEER. Trimming removed 0 bases at V and 2 bases at J, with 17 bases between. CDR3 sequence reads: CASSQDLGGAHPYEQYF. CDR3 DNA sequence: TGCGCCAGCAGCCAAGATTTGGGCGGGGCTCACCCCTACGAGCAGTACTTC.

This clonotype showed up just a few times. The rearrangement links TRBV2 to TRBJ2-1; D tentatively reads TRBD1 or TRBD2 (5 bases each). Germline V gene data show CDR1 as SNHLY and CDR2 as FYNNEI. V dropped 0 bases and J dropped 0 bases, with 9 bases sitting between them. The CDR3 totals 16 residues. For the CDR3, the DNA is TGTGCCAGCAGTGAAGCTCAGAGGGGCTCCTACAATGAGCAGTTCTTC. Translated: CASSEAQRGSYNEQFF.

This clonotype was detected only a few times. J is TRBJ1-1 and V is TRBV20-1; no definite D call. The CDR3 covers 14 residues. V was pared by 6 bases and J by 0 bases, with 14 bases between. Germline assignment: CDR1 DFQATT and CDR2 SNEGSKA (reference sequence). The CDR3: CSATIRLLNTEAFF. The CDR3 coding sequence is TGCAGTGCCACCATACGGCTTCTGAACACTGAAGCTTTCTTT.

V and J are TRBV6-5 and TRBJ2-2; 9 bases are shared with TRBD1. The ends lost 6 bases at V and 5 bases at J; junction bases unmatched: 10. The CDR3 has 16 residues. Germline assignment: CDR1 MNHEY and CDR2 SVGAGI. The CDR3 sequence: CASSPGPGQGTGELFF. The CDR3 nucleotides are TGTGCCAGCAGCCCAGGTCCGGGACAGGGTACCGGGGAGCTGTTTTTT.

This clonotype was seen ten or more times. The rearrangement links TRBV29-1 to TRBJ2-3; D may be TRBD2 (5 bases). Germline CDR1 SQVTM, CDR2 ANQGSEA. V was cut by 4 bases and J by 6 bases, with 14 bases left in between. The CDR3 totals 13 residues. In DNA form, the CDR3 reads TGCAGCGTTGCCCCAGCGGCTCGGGATACGCAGTATTTT. It yields the protein CSVAPAARDTQYF.

V and J are TRBV5-1 and TRBJ2-2; no clear D gene. The CDR3 sequence is 15 residues long. The germline gives CDR1 SGHRS, CDR2 YFSETQ. Trimming removed 2 bases from V and 1 base from J, with 9 bases in between. In DNA, the CDR3 is TGCGCCAGCAGCTTCCGGACGGTGAACACCGGGGAGCTGTTTTTT. This encodes CASSFRTVNTGELFF.

This clonotype was observed a handful of times. The genes are TRBV7-2 and TRBJ2-1, with no clear D. CDR3 size: 14 residues. Trimming left V 1 base short and J 4 bases short, with 8 bases between. Germline assignment: CDR1 SGHTA and CDR2 FQGNSA. The CDR3 bases are TGTGCCAGCAGCTTAGAGGGCGATTACAATGAGCAGTTCTTC. Its translation: CASSLEGDYNEQFF. The complete variable domain, with remaining parts taken from reference TRBV7-2 and TRBJ2-1, reads GAGVSQSPSNKVTEKGKDVELRCDPISGHTALYWYRQSLGQGLEFLIYFQGNSAPDKSGLPSDRFSAERTGGSVSTLTIQRTQQEDSAVYLCASSLEGDYNEQFFGPGTRLTVL.